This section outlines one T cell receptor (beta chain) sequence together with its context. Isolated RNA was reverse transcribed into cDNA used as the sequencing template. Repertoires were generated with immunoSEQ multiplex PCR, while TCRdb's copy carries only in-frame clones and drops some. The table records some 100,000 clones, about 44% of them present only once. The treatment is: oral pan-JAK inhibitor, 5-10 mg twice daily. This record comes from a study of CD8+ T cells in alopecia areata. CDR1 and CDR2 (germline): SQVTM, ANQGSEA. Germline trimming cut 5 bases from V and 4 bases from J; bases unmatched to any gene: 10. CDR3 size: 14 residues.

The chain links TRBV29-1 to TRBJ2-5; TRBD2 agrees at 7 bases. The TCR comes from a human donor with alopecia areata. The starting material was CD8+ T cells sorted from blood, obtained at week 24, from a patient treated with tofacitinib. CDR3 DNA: TGCAGCGTTACCGCAACTAGCGACAGAGAGACCCAGTACTTC. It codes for CSVTATSDRETQYF.